One and the same sample provided the 31 T cell receptor beta chains below, sequenced in a study of Ad26.COV2.S vaccination and SARS-CoV-2 variants. Libraries were prepared by immunoSEQ multiplex PCR; TCRdb keeps only in-frame clonotypes and omits some of them. The sample yields fewer than 400,000 clones, roughly 90% seen once. Treatment meaning: some 19 received Ad26.COV2.S at low or high dose, single or two shots; about five received placebo; per-sample allocation not given. The samples date from day 63 after the first vaccine or placebo injection. Sequencing used peripheral blood, obtained in a trial of Ad26.COV2.S vaccine versus placebo. Receptor source: a person aged 18-65 years who received the Ad26.COV2.S COVID-19 vaccine or a placebo.

The V call is TRBV28, the J call TRBJ2-7, with TRBD2 as a possible D gene (5 bases). Germline CDR1 reads MDHEN; CDR2 reads SYDVKM. The germline V and J ends were trimmed by 5 bases and 0 bases, with 17 bases remaining between them. The length of the CDR3 is 16 residues. The CDR3 DNA is TGTGCCAGCAGTCCAGCTCCGGACTGGAACTCCTACGAGCAGTACTTC. Residues: CASSPAPDWNSYEQYF.

The J gene is TRBJ2-2, the V gene TRBV9; TRBD2 aligns across 10 bases. This CDR3 contains 16 residues. Germline V gene data show CDR1 as SGDLS and CDR2 as YYNGEE. With 0 bases clipped from V and 3 bases from J, the junction kept 2 bases outside the gene matches. The CDR3 DNA follows: TGTGCCAGCAGCGTAGGGCTAGCGGGAGACACCGGGGAGCTGTTTTTT. This translates into CASSVGLAGDTGELFF.

The chain is built from TRBV5-1 and TRBJ2-1; 16 bases are shared with TRBD2. CDR3 length equals 18 residues. Germline trimming cut 0 bases from V and 8 bases from J; bases unmatched to any gene: 8. Germline CDR1 is SGHRS and CDR2 is YFSETQ. The CDR3 region has the DNA TGCGCCAGCAGCTTGGAGGGGACTAGCGGGAGGGGCGATCATGAGCAGTTCTTC. Protein product: CASSLEGTSGRGDHEQFF.

This chain uses TRBV6-5 with TRBJ2-3; TRBD2 aligns across 10 bases. Looked up from germline, CDR1 is MNHEY and CDR2 is SVGAGI. After removal of 6 bases from V and 5 bases from J, the junction contained 8 bases not matched to a gene. The length of the CDR3 is 15 residues. The CDR3 nucleotides are TGTGCCAGCAGCCGGACTAGCGGAGCAGGAGATACGCAGTATTTT. This encodes CASSRTSGAGDTQYF.

This clone appeared once. The chain couples TRBV2 to TRBJ2-5; D is perhaps TRBD2 (6 bases). This CDR3 has 14 amino acids. The germline V gene encodes CDR1 SNHLY and CDR2 FYNNEI. The ends were cut back, 4 bases at V and 5 bases at J, with 14 bases in the middle. The DNA of the CDR3 is TGTGCCAGCAGTGCAGGCGGGGTTGGGGAGACCCAGTACTTC. The encoded protein is CASSAGGVGETQYF.

The chain has TRBV11-3 and TRBJ1-1, with D perhaps TRBD1 (6 bases). This CDR3 spans 13 amino acids. Germline V gene lookup returns CDR1 SGHNT and CDR2 YENEEA. The V gene lost 4 bases and the J gene lost 7 bases, with 13 bases spanning the gap. The CDR3 reads CASSYGQFFEAFF. Written as DNA, the CDR3 is TGTGCCAGCAGCTACGGACAGTTCTTTGAAGCTTTCTTT.

This clone occurred once. The genes are TRBV5-8 and TRBJ2-3; 8 bases are shared with TRBD1. CDR1 and CDR2 (germline): SGHTS, YDEGEE. The CDR3 is 19 residues long. Trimming cost V 2 bases and J 3 bases; bases outside gene matches: 17. CDR3 in DNA: TGTGCCAGCAGCTTTCGAACATCACCAGGGGGCAAGTTGACAGATACGCAGTATTTT. Its protein product is CASSFRTSPGGKLTDTQYF.

Of note for this clone: The same CDR3 is also encoded by other DNA sequences in this sample. The rearrangement joins TRBV2 to TRBJ2-5; D unresolved. CDR1 and CDR2 from the germline V gene are SNHLY and FYNNEI. This CDR3 has 13 residues. V was pared by 4 bases and J by 4 bases, with 10 bases between. The CDR3 coding sequence is TGTGCCAGCAGTGTGCTGGGCCGAGAGACCCAGTACTTC. Its protein product is CASSVLGRETQYF.

The chain has TRBV6-1 and TRBJ1-1; D might be TRBD1 (5 bases). This CDR3 spans 14 amino acids. The germline gives CDR1 MNHNS, CDR2 SASEGT. The V gene lost 2 bases and the J gene lost 10 bases, with 17 bases spanning the gap. CDR3 DNA: TGTGCCAGCAGTGAATTTACCCAGGGCGGGAGAGCTTTCTTT. Amino acid sequence: CASSEFTQGGRAFF.

Many counts were recorded for this clone. The gene calls are TRBV7-3 and TRBJ2-3, with TRBD2 matching 14 bases. J lost 5 bases, V lost 3 bases, and 7 bases had no gene match. This CDR3 is built from 17 residues. In germline, CDR1 is SGHTA, CDR2 FQGTGA. The CDR3 DNA is TGTGCCAGCAGCTTTAGACTAGCGGGAGGGGTGAGAGATACGCAGTATTTT. Translation gives CASSFRLAGGVRDTQYF.

This clone was counted a single time. This chain connects TRBV3-1 (or the pseudogene TRBV3-2) to TRBJ1-3; D is unresolved. Per the germline V gene, CDR1 is LGHDT and CDR2 is YNNKEL (reference sequence). The CDR3 contains 15 residues. The V end lost 9 bases, the J end lost 2 bases, and 17 bases lay between the germline ends. The CDR3 reads CASGGLPRAGNTIYF. DNA for the CDR3: TGTGCCAGTGGTGGCCTCCCTCGGGCTGGAAACACCATATATTTT.

The CDR3 is CASSGQSNIQYF. The CDR3 bases are TGCGCCAGCAGCGGACAGAGTAACATTCAGTACTTC. The V and J genes are TRBV10-2 and TRBJ2-4; D is perhaps TRBD1 (6 bases). The V gene's germline CDR1 is WSHSY and CDR2 SAAADI. V dropped 6 bases and J dropped 7 bases, with 10 bases sitting between them. This CDR3 contains 12 residues.

The J gene is TRBJ1-1, the V gene TRBV5-4; 10 bases fit TRBD1. V trimming: 2 bases; J trimming: 4 bases; junction bases outside the gene matches: 5. The V gene's germline CDR1 is SGHNT and CDR2 YYREEE (reference sequence). The CDR3 runs 15 residues. In nucleotides, the CDR3 is TGTGCCAGCAGCTTAGGAGACAGGGGGCGCACTGAAGCTTTCTTT. Protein product: CASSLGDRGRTEAFF.

The chain has TRBV19 and TRBJ1-1; TRBD1 matches 9 bases. The CDR3 length is 15 residues. V gave up 5 bases and J gave up 5 bases; unmatched junction bases: 9. Germline V lookup: CDR1 LNHDA, CDR2 SQIVND (reference sequence). The CDR3 protein is CASSPAGQGWTEAFF. For the CDR3, the DNA is TGTGCCAGTAGTCCCGCGGGACAGGGCTGGACTGAAGCTTTCTTT.

The chain has TRBV6-6 and TRBJ2-1, with D unresolved. Germline loops: CDR1 MNHNY, CDR2 SVGAGI (reference sequence). The V end lost 4 bases, the J end lost 7 bases, and 11 bases lay between the germline ends. The CDR3 runs 13 residues. The CDR3 bases are TGTGCCAGCAGTTTCACCTTTCGGAATGAGCAGTTCTTC. It yields the protein CASSFTFRNEQFF.

The chain has TRBV28 and TRBJ2-1, with 11 nucleotides matching TRBD1. V shed 3 bases, J shed 7 bases, and the junction held 2 bases outside the gene matches. The germline gives CDR1 MDHEN, CDR2 SYDVKM. This CDR3 has 14 amino acids. CDR3 DNA sequence: TGTGCCAGCAGTTTTAGGGACAGGGGGAATGAGCAGTTCTTC. This sequence encodes CASSFRDRGNEQFF.

The CDR3 sequence is CASSQDPAPLSPLHF. CDR3 in DNA: TGTGCCAGCAGCCAAGACCCGGCCCCCCTTTCACCCCTCCACTTT. This chain joins TRBV14 and TRBJ1-6; D gene unclear. The CDR3 length is 15 residues. Germline V gives CDR1 SGHDN, CDR2 FVKESK. V shed 0 bases and J shed 9 bases, with 12 bases lying between them.

This clone was detected only once. The chain combines TRBV27 with TRBJ1-1, with 10 bases identical to TRBD1. CDR1 is MNHEY, CDR2 SMNVEV, per germline (reference sequence). V trimming: 6 bases; J trimming: 4 bases; junction bases outside the gene matches: 5. The CDR3 is made up of 14 amino acids. CDR3 sequence (DNA): TGTGCCAGCAGCCGTGGGACAGGGGTCACTGAAGCTTTCTTT. Protein: CASSRGTGVTEAFF.

Points on this clone: The junction departs from the called germline gene at one end, perhaps through a read error. The chain recombines TRBV7-2 with TRBJ2-5, with TRBD2 matching 10 bases. The CDR3 sequence is 16 residues long. Germline-derived CDR1 and CDR2 are SGHTA and FQGNSA. The CDR3 protein is CASSLASGSLQETQYF. CDR3 in DNA: TGTGCCAGCAGCCTAGCTAGCGGGAGCCTCCAAGAGACCCAGTACTTC.

This CDR3 is CASSGAGDTEAFF. The CDR3 coding sequence is TGTGCCAGCAGCGGGGCAGGGGACACTGAAGCTTTCTTT. This chain links TRBV2 with TRBJ1-1, with TRBD1 as a possible D gene (6 bases). This CDR3 is 13 amino acids long. The V end lost 6 bases, the J end lost 3 bases, and 11 bases lay between the germline ends. Germline CDR1 and CDR2: SNHLY and FYNNEI.

This chain's CDR3 is CASSPFGGLTTSGRGDNEQFF. CDR3 bases: TGCGCCAGCAGCCCCTTCGGCGGCCTTACTACTAGCGGGAGGGGGGACAATGAGCAGTTCTTC. The chain uses TRBV4-1 and TRBJ2-1; TRBD2 aligns across 13 bases. Trimming took 4 bases from V and 5 from J; bases not matched to a gene: 20. Germline assignment: CDR1 MGHRA and CDR2 YSYEKL. The CDR3 spans 21 residues.

The rearrangement uses TRBV9 and TRBJ2-3; TRBD1 is a possible D gene (7 bases). Looked up from germline, CDR1 is SGDLS and CDR2 is YYNGEE. V lost 2 bases to trimming and J lost 2 bases, with 12 bases between them. The CDR3 totals 15 residues. Written as DNA, the CDR3 is TGTGCCAGCAGCGTCGGGGGACAGACCACAGATACGCAGTATTTT. Translation gives CASSVGGQTTDTQYF.

The chain combines TRBV19 with TRBJ2-1, with D perhaps assigned TRBD1 or TRBD2 (5 bases each). Germline assignment: CDR1 LNHDA and CDR2 SQIVND (reference sequence). The V end lost 5 bases, the J end lost 6 bases, and 14 bases lay between the germline ends. This CDR3 spans 14 amino acids. The CDR3 region has the DNA TGTGCCAGTAGTCGATCGGGACGGTTCAATGAGCAGTTCTTC. It yields the protein CASSRSGRFNEQFF.

The chain carries TRBV28 and TRBJ1-1, with 9 positions matching TRBD1. V lost 4 bases, J lost 3 bases, and 3 bases stayed unmatched. This CDR3 region has 14 residues. Germline CDR1 reads MDHEN; CDR2 reads SYDVKM. CDR3 bases: TGTGCCAGCAGTTCGAACAGGGGGCACACTGAAGCTTTCTTT. Translating it yields CASSSNRGHTEAFF.

The V gene is TRBV15, the J gene TRBJ2-5; D is possibly TRBD1 (7 bases). The germline V gene encodes CDR1 LNHNV and CDR2 YYDKDF (reference sequence). The CDR3 is 15 amino acids. V was pared by 6 bases and J by 2 bases, with 16 bases between. The CDR3 region is CATRPGGRVQETQYF. DNA of the CDR3: TGTGCCACCAGGCCAGGGGGGCGGGTACAAGAGACCCAGTACTTC. The full variable domain, rest sourced from reference TRBV15 and TRBJ2-5, is DAMVIQNPRYQVTQFGKPVTLSCSQTLNHNVMYWYQQKSSQAPKLLFHYYDKDFNNEADTPDNFQSRRPNTSFCFLDIRSPGLGDTAMYLCATRPGGRVQETQYFGPGTRLLVL.

This clone was observed a few times. This chain connects TRBV9 to TRBJ1-1; no clear D gene. CDR3 length: 13 amino acids. CDR1 is SGDLS, CDR2 YYNGEE, per germline. V lost 0 bases to trimming and J lost 10 bases, with 13 bases between them. The CDR3 region is CASSVEEGLVAFF. The CDR3, as DNA: TGTGCCAGCAGCGTAGAGGAAGGGTTAGTAGCTTTCTTT.

The rearrangement links TRBV11-2 to TRBJ2-1; the D call may be TRBD1 or TRBD2 (5 bases each). V lost 4 bases and J lost 0, with 19 bases in between. This CDR3 region has 18 residues. Germline V CDR1 and CDR2: SGHAT, FQNNGV. The CDR3 region has the DNA TGTGCCAGCAGCTCGGGTAGGGAGACAGTTCGCTCCTACAATGAGCAGTTCTTC. Translating gives CASSSGRETVRSYNEQFF.

This chain uses TRBV4-1 with TRBJ2-1; D remains ambiguous. Germline lookup yields CDR1 MGHRA and CDR2 YSYEKL. Trimming pared 2 bases from V and 0 bases from J, leaving 8 bases between. The CDR3 has 15 amino acids. CDR3 in amino acids: CASSQQRSSYNEQFF. The CDR3 DNA is TGCGCCAGCAGCCAACAACGGAGCTCCTACAATGAGCAGTTCTTC.

The chain has TRBV4-1 and TRBJ2-7, with TRBD2 matching over 10 bases. The V segment lost 5 bases and the J segment 1 base; nucleotides outside the gene matches: 14. Germline loops: CDR1 MGHRA, CDR2 YSYEKL. The CDR3 has 18 residues. CDR3 in DNA: TGCGCCAGCAGCTACTTGATGGGAACTAGCGGGGCATCCTACGAGCAGTACTTC. Translating gives CASSYLMGTSGASYEQYF.

Worth noting for this clone: Its ends do not fully match the called genes, so a read error is possible. The chain links TRBV5-1 to TRBJ1-1; D is possibly TRBD1 (6 bases). The CDR3 runs 14 residues. CDR1 and CDR2 from the germline V gene are SGHRS and YFSETQ. The CDR3 region is CASSLDSLGTEAFF. CDR3 in DNA: TGCGCCAGCAGTTTGGACAGCCTAGGAACTGAAGCTTTCTTT.

This chain connects TRBV2 to TRBJ2-7, with 8 bases matching TRBD1. The CDR3 is 12 residues long. J lost 9 bases, V lost 5 bases, and 6 bases had no gene match. The germline gives CDR1 SNHLY, CDR2 FYNNEI. The CDR3 reads CASSFRGRWQYF. The CDR3 DNA reads TGTGCCAGCAGTTTCAGGGGGCGATGGCAGTACTTC.